The 23 T cell receptor beta chains given below trace back to one sample, sequenced in a study of T-cell reconstitution after alpha-beta-depleted transplantation in children. Unique molecular identifiers were used in preparing the TCRbeta library. TCRdb redid the calling of the PCR reads with MiXCR, one entry per CDR3 protein. The table lists about 600,000 distinct CDR3 sequences, more than 9% of them singletons. The input for sequencing was PBMCs from the stem cell graft donor, taken from the stem cell graft. These receptor sequences come from a human donor who donated a stem cell graft to a child with acute myeloid leukemia.

This clonotype came up many times. J is TRBJ1-4 and V is TRBV20-1; D is undetermined. The CDR3 has 14 amino acids. Germline CDR1 is DFQATT and CDR2 is SNEGSKA (reference sequence). Trimming took 0 bases from V and 2 from J, leaving 7 bases between them. DNA of the CDR3: TGCAGTGCTAGAGATCCCCGCACTAATGAAAAACTGTTTTTT. This encodes CSARDPRTNEKLFF.

CDR3 DNA sequence: TGCGCCAGCAGCCAAGATCGCGCGGGGCCCACCTACAATGAGCAGTTCTTC. Protein: CASSQDRAGPTYNEQFF. J is TRBJ2-1 and V is TRBV4-3; tentative D call: TRBD2 (6 bases). There are 17 residues in the CDR3. The V gene lost 0 bases and the J gene lost 2 bases, with 14 bases spanning the gap. Germline CDR1 reads LGHNA; CDR2 reads YSLEER.

In its sample, this clonotype was seen a few times. V gene TRBV20-1 combines with J gene TRBJ2-7; TRBD2 agrees at 7 bases. V shed 3 bases and J 4 bases; nucleotides not matched to a gene: 6. Germline values: CDR1 DFQATT, CDR2 SNEGSKA (reference sequence). CDR3 length: 13 amino acids. The CDR3 loop is CSARALAVYEQYF. CDR3 nucleotides: TGCAGTGCTAGGGCTCTAGCGGTTTACGAGCAGTACTTC.

This clonotype appeared a few times. The chain joins TRBV10-3 to TRBJ1-1; D is perhaps TRBD1 (6 bases). CDR1 is ENHRY and CDR2 is SYGVKD in the germline V gene. This CDR3 has 14 amino acids. The V end was cut by 10 bases, the J end by 7 bases, with 22 bases between. For the CDR3, the DNA is TGTGCCACACGAGGGGGTGCAGATAGGTATGAAGCTTTCTTT. Its protein is CATRGGADRYEAFF.

There are many counts of this clonotype. J is TRBJ2-1 and V is TRBV5-1; TRBD1 matches at 8 bases. The CDR3 extends over 15 amino acids. Germline V gene data show CDR1 as SGHRS and CDR2 as YFSETQ. The ends lost 4 bases at V and 9 bases at J; junction bases unmatched: 12. For the CDR3, the DNA is TGCGCCAGCAGCCTACCCGGGACAGGCCTCGCTGAGCAGTTCTTC. It codes for CASSLPGTGLAEQFF.

The rearrangement links TRBV20-1 to TRBJ2-7, with 9 bases that match TRBD2. The CDR3 length is 15 residues. CDR1 DFQATT and CDR2 SNEGSKA come from the germline V gene (reference sequence). V dropped 5 bases and J dropped 0; count of bases not matched to a gene: 8. CDR3 sequence: CSALPALAGSYEQYF. The CDR3 DNA follows: TGCAGTGCTCTCCCCGCACTAGCGGGCTCCTACGAGCAGTACTTC.

The gene calls are TRBV20-1 and TRBJ2-3; 8 positions agree with TRBD2. V trimming: 3 bases; J trimming: 8 bases; junction bases outside the gene matches: 7. The V gene's germline CDR1 is DFQATT and CDR2 SNEGSKA (reference sequence). The CDR3 totals 13 residues. The CDR3 nucleotides are TGCAGTGCTAGTCTGAGCGGGGGTCTTACGCAGTATTTT. Residues: CSASLSGGLTQYF.

This clonotype was counted a few times. The genes are TRBV20-1 and TRBJ2-2; 8 positions agree with TRBD2. The germline gives CDR1 DFQATT, CDR2 SNEGSKA (reference sequence). V lost 6 bases to trimming and J lost 2 bases; unmatched junction nucleotides: 2. The CDR3 runs 13 residues. The CDR3 loop is CSATSGNTGELFF. The CDR3 DNA follows: TGCAGTGCCACTAGCGGCAACACCGGGGAGCTGTTTTTT.

This clonotype turned up a few times. The chain carries TRBV11-2 and TRBJ2-2; D is perhaps TRBD1 (5 bases). The germline V gene has CDR1 SGHAT and CDR2 FQNNGV. Trimming removed 1 base at V and 6 bases at J, with 21 bases between. The CDR3 totals 18 residues. The CDR3 protein is CASSLVPANRVGAGELFF. CDR3 nucleotide sequence: TGTGCCAGCAGCTTAGTTCCCGCCAATAGGGTAGGGGCCGGGGAGCTGTTTTTT. Drawing the rest from reference TRBV11-2 and TRBJ2-2, the complete variable domain is EAGVAQSPRYKIIEKRQSVAFWCNPISGHATLYWYQQILGQGPKLLIQFQNNGVVDDSQLPKDRFSAERLKGVDSTLKIQPAKLEDSAVYLCASSLVPANRVGAGELFFGEGSRLTVL.

This clonotype was counted only a few times. The V call is TRBV28, the J call TRBJ2-5; D possibly matches TRBD1 or TRBD2 (6 bases each). V was shortened by 4 bases and J by 5 bases, with 17 bases between the two germline ends. The CDR3 runs 15 residues. Germline CDR1 and CDR2: MDHEN and SYDVKM. The CDR3, as DNA: TGTGCCAGCAGTTCCTCACAGGGTCGGGGGGAGACCCAGTACTTC. Its protein is CASSSSQGRGETQYF.

The genes are TRBV12-3 or TRBV12-4 and TRBJ2-1; TRBD2 aligns across 10 bases. The CDR3 loop spans 15 amino acids. V was pared by 9 bases and J by 8 bases, with 13 bases of the junction left unmatched. The CDR3 loop reads CARRETSGKADEQFF. CDR3 DNA sequence: TGTGCCAGGAGAGAAACTAGCGGGAAGGCGGATGAGCAGTTCTTC.

Only a few counts were recorded for this clonotype. This sequence joins TRBV20-1 and TRBJ1-5; tentatively, D is TRBD1 (6 bases). From germline, CDR1 is DFQATT and CDR2 SNEGSKA (reference sequence). This CDR3 is 15 amino acids long. V was pared by 1 base and J by 4 bases, with 14 bases between. CDR3 sequence: CSARVGLGANQPQHF. The CDR3 DNA is TGCAGTGCTAGAGTTGGGTTGGGGGCGAATCAGCCCCAGCATTTT.

The chain employs TRBV3-1 and TRBJ2-1; the D gene is possibly TRBD1 (6 bases). The CDR3 spans 18 residues. V lost 2 bases to trimming and J lost 1 base, with 18 bases between them. Germline CDR1 reads LGHDT; CDR2 reads YNNKEL (reference sequence). This chain's CDR3 is CASSQLPPTGTSYNEQFF. The DNA for the CDR3 is TGTGCCAGCAGCCAACTACCCCCGACAGGAACATCCTACAATGAGCAGTTCTTC.

This clonotype was seen ten or more times. The chain is built from TRBV3-1 and TRBJ2-7, with unresolved D. The CDR3 loop spans 13 amino acids. CDR1 and CDR2 from the germline V gene are LGHDT and YNNKEL (reference sequence). V was cut by 4 bases and J by 2 bases, with 9 bases left in between. This chain's CDR3 is CASSPFPPYEQYF. The CDR3, as DNA: TGTGCCAGCAGCCCCTTTCCCCCCTACGAGCAGTACTTC.

Ten or more counts support this clonotype. The genes are TRBV5-1 and TRBJ1-1; D remains unclear. Germline V gives CDR1 SGHRS, CDR2 YFSETQ. This CDR3 contains 15 residues. The V gene lost 1 base and the J gene lost 1 base, with 11 bases spanning the gap. The CDR3: CASSLSRAGNTEAFF. In nucleotides, the CDR3 is TGCGCCAGCAGCTTGTCTCGGGCAGGGAACACTGAAGCTTTCTTT.

This chain links TRBV12-3 or TRBV12-4 with TRBJ2-5, with D unclear. This CDR3 region has 11 residues. V lost 8 bases to trimming and J lost 5 bases, with 9 bases between them. The CDR3 here is CASHRCETQYF. CDR3 nucleotide sequence: TGTGCCAGCCATCGTTGCGAGACCCAGTACTTC.

In this sample, this clonotype turned up a few times. The DNA of the CDR3 is TGTGCCAGCAGCCAAGATGGTACTTGGGTAAGCGGACGCTCCTACGAGCAGTACTTC. Its protein product is CASSQDGTWVSGRSYEQYF. The chain carries TRBV14 and TRBJ2-7, with a tentative D call TRBD2 (5 bases). The CDR3 is 19 amino acids. Trimming pared 0 bases from V and 0 bases from J, leaving 21 bases between. Germline V CDR1 and CDR2: SGHDN, FVKESK.

This clonotype has just a few counts. The chain employs TRBV6-1 and TRBJ2-2, with 9 bases aligning to TRBD2. The CDR3 is 17 residues long. The ends lost 4 bases at V and 0 bases at J; junction bases unmatched: 6. CDR1 and CDR2 (germline): MNHNS, SASEGT. The CDR3 region is CASSGTAGGSNTGELFF. CDR3 nucleotides: TGTGCCAGCAGTGGTACAGCGGGAGGCTCGAACACCGGGGAGCTGTTTTTT.

This clonotype has ten or more counts. This chain connects TRBV29-1 to TRBJ2-1, with D perhaps matching TRBD1 or TRBD2 (5 bases each). In germline, CDR1 is SQVTM, CDR2 ANQGSEA. Between the trimmed V and J ends, which lost 7 bases and 7 bases, there was a span of 11 bases. The CDR3 spans 11 residues. CDR3 protein: CSGWGGNEQFF. The CDR3, as DNA: TGCAGCGGGTGGGGCGGGAATGAGCAGTTCTTC.

V and J are TRBV7-2 and TRBJ1-6; D gene ambiguous. In germline, CDR1 is SGHTA, CDR2 FQGNSA. CDR3 size: 15 residues. V lost 1 base and J lost 6, with 10 bases in between. The CDR3 DNA follows: TGTGCCAGCAGCTTAGAATCCGGGCTTAATTCACCCCTCCACTTT. Translated: CASSLESGLNSPLHF.

This clonotype was detected a few times. The chain carries TRBV6-2 or TRBV6-3 and TRBJ2-1; D is unclear. The CDR3 loop spans 11 amino acids. Per germline, CDR1 MNHEY and CDR2 SVGEGT. V was clipped by 7 bases and J by 5 bases, with 6 bases between them. CDR3 coding DNA: TGTGCCAGCACCTTACACAATGAGCAGTTCTTC. Its translation: CASTLHNEQFF.

This clonotype was observed a few times. This chain links TRBV7-2 with TRBJ2-3; D gene ambiguous. The ends were cut back, 1 base at V and 5 bases at J, with 10 bases in the middle. The germline gives CDR1 SGHTA, CDR2 FQGNSA. CDR3 size: 14 residues. The CDR3 DNA reads as TGTGCCAGCAGCTTAGTAACCTCGAAAGATACGCAGTATTTT. This codes for CASSLVTSKDTQYF.

The sample holds a few counts of this clonotype. This chain joins TRBV4-3 and TRBJ2-1, with D possibly matching TRBD2 (6 bases). V dropped 4 bases and J dropped 7 bases, with 23 bases sitting between them. Per germline, CDR1 LGHNA and CDR2 YSLEER. The CDR3 covers 17 residues. The CDR3 DNA sequence: TGCGCCAGCAGCCCCTCACCGGGGGTGGGGATACTAAATGAGCAGTTCTTC. It specifies CASSPSPGVGILNEQFF.